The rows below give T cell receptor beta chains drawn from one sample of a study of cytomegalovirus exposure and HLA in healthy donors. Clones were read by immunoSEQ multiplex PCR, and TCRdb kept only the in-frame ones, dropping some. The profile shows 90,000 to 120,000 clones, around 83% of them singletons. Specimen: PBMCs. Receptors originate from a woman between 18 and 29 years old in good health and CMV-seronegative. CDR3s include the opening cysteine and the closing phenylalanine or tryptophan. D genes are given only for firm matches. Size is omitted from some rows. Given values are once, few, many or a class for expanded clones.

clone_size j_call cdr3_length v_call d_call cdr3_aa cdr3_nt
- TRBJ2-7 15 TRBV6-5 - CASSYSPGLTYEQYF TGTGCCAGCAGTTACTCTCCGGGACTTACCTACGAGCAGTACTTC
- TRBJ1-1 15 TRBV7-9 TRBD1 CASSLGGGPNTEAFF TGTGCCAGCAGTCTAGGGGGCGGCCCGAACACTGAAGCTTTCTTT
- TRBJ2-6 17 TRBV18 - CASSPPGQPSGANVLTF TGTGCCAGCTCACCACCCGGACAGCCCTCTGGGGCCAACGTCCTGACTTTC
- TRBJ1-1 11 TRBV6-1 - CASRTGIEAFF TGTGCCAGCAGGACTGGTATTGAAGCTTTCTTT
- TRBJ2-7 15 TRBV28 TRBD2 CASSLAGELSYEQYF TGTGCCAGCAGTTTGGCGGGGGAACTCTCCTACGAGCAGTACTTC
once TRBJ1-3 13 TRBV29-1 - CGVELGSGNTIYF TGCGGCGTTGAACTAGGGAGCGGAAACACCATATATTTT
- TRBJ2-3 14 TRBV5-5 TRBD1 CASSPRTGRDTQYF TGTGCCAGCAGCCCACGGACAGGGAGAGATACGCAGTATTTT
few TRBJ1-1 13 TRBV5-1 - CASGFRDGAEAFF TGCGCCAGCGGTTTCCGGGATGGCGCTGAAGCTTTCTTT
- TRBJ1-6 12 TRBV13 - CASSTSGSPLHF TGTGCCAGCAGCACGAGCGGCTCACCCCTCCACTTT
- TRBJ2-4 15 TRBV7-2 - CASSIGQLAKNIQYF TGTGCCAGCAGCATAGGACAGTTAGCCAAAAACATTCAGTACTTC
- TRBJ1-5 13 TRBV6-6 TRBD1 CASSKGQNQPQHF TGTGCCAGCAGTAAGGGACAGAATCAGCCCCAGCATTTT
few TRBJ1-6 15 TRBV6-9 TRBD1 CASRVSGGYNSPLHF TGTGCCAGCAGAGTATCAGGGGGCTATAATTCACCCCTCCACTTT
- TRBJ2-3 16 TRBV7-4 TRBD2 CASSLTSGTSTDTQYF TGTGCCAGCAGCCTAACTAGCGGGACTAGCACAGATACGCAGTATTTT
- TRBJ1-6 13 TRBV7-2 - CASSRVGVSPLHF TGTGCCAGCAGCCGAGTAGGGGTTTCACCCCTCCACTTT
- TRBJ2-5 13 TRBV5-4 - CASREQGGETQYF TGTGCCAGCAGAGAACAGGGGGGGGAGACCCAGTACTTC
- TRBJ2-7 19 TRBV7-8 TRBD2 CASSLLVLPSGRSPYEQYF TGTGCCAGCAGCTTACTGGTCTTGCCTAGCGGGAGGTCCCCCTACGAGCAGTACTTC
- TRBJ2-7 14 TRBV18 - CASSPGLPSNEQYF TGTGCCAGCTCACCAGGACTCCCTTCCAACGAGCAGTACTTC
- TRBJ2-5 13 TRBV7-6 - CASSLVGGETQYF TGTGCCAGCAGCTTAGTCGGTGGAGAGACCCAGTACTTC
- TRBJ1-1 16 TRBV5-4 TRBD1 CASSLRQGARNTEAFF TGTGCCAGCAGCCTGCGACAGGGGGCGCGGAACACTGAAGCTTTCTTT
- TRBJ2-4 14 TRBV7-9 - CASSWALEAHIQYF TGTGCCAGCAGCTGGGCTTTGGAGGCGCACATTCAGTACTTC
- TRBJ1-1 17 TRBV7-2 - CASSARRVHGRNTEAFF TGTGCCAGCAGCGCCCGGAGGGTTCATGGGAGGAACACTGAAGCTTTCTTT
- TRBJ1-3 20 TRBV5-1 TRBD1 CASSPGPGQEVWSSGNTIYF TGCGCCAGCAGCCCGGGTCCGGGACAGGAAGTTTGGAGCTCTGGAAACACCATATATTTT
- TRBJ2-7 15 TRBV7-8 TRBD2 CASRPRGGGGYEQYF TGTGCCAGCAGACCGCGGGGGGGAGGAGGCTACGAGCAGTACTTC
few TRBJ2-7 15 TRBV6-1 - CASSLLGRYWDEQYF TGTGCCAGCAGCCTTTTGGGGCGTTATTGGGACGAGCAGTACTTC
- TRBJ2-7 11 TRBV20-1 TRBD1 CSTLRRGQVNF TGCAGTACCCTTCGAAGGGGACAGGTAAACTTC
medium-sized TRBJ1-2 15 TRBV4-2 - CASSQDGSRYYGYTF TGTGCCAGCAGCCAAGATGGCTCCCGCTACTATGGCTACACCTTC
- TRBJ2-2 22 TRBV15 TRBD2 CATSRDRRTSGGALGNTGELFF TGTGCCACCAGCAGAGATCGTAGGACTAGCGGGGGGGCCTTGGGTAACACCGGGGAGCTGTTTTTT
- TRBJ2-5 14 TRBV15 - CATSGRGEAVTQYF TGTGCCACCAGCGGAAGAGGAGAGGCGGTGACCCAGTACTTC
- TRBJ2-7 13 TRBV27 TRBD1 CASSQGVTYEQYF TGTGCCAGCAGCCAGGGGGTGACCTACGAGCAGTACTTC
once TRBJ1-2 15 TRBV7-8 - CASSLDSPLLYGYTF TGTGCCAGCAGCTTAGACTCACCTCTACTCTATGGCTACACCTTC
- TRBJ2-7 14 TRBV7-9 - CASSSERSDYEQYF TGTGCCAGCAGCTCAGAGCGGTCCGACTACGAGCAGTACTTC
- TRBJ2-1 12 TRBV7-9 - CSSSPYSDEQFF TGTTCCAGCAGCCCTTATAGCGATGAGCAGTTCTTC
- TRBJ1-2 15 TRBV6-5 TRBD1 CASSYLGQGADGYTF TGTGCCAGCAGTTACCTTGGACAGGGGGCCGATGGCTACACCTTC
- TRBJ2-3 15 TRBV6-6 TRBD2 CASSLAGLYPDTQYF TGTGCCAGCAGTCTAGCGGGACTATATCCAGATACGCAGTATTTT
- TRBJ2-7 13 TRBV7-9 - CASSLGKSGEQYF TGTGCCAGCAGCTTAGGTAAATCGGGGGAGCAGTACTTC
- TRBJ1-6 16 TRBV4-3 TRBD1 CASSQDQGTGFSPLHF TGCGCCAGCAGCCAAGATCAGGGGACAGGGTTTTCACCCCTCCACTTT
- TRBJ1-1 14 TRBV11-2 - CATQLKTGGTEAFF TGTGCCACCCAGCTTAAGACAGGTGGTACTGAAGCTTTCTTT
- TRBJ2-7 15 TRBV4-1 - CASSQETEPSYEQYF TGTGCCAGCAGCCAAGAAACTGAGCCTAGCTACGAGCAGTACTTC
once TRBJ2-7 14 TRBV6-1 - CASSAIGRTYEQYF TGTGCCAGCAGTGCTATCGGCAGGACCTACGAGCAGTACTTC